Following are 3 T cell receptor beta chains from one sample sequenced in a study of blood T cells in healthy people across ages. Primers used in a second PCR of about 7 to 11 cycles were a sample-barcoded 5' primer and a J-beta primer mix. TCRdb fed the 5' RACE reads into MiXCR, producing one record per CDR3 protein. Seen here are hundreds of thousands of distinct CDR3 sequences, about 62% observed once, and the top ten hold roughly 25%. Sequences were obtained from blood. These receptors all come from a young man in good health.

The rearrangement uses TRBV4-2 and TRBJ2-2; D call uncertain. CDR3 length: 16 amino acids. V was cut by 0 bases and J by 4 bases, with 12 bases left in between. Germline loops: CDR1 LGHNA, CDR2 YNFKEQ. The DNA for the CDR3 is TGTGCCAGCAGCCAAGAGGCAGGAGCTAGCACCGGGGAGCTGTTTTTT. It translates to CASSQEAGASTGELFF.

The chain employs TRBV6-6 and TRBJ1-4; 7 bases fit TRBD1. The CDR3 sequence is 17 residues long. With 5 bases clipped from V and 0 bases from J, the junction kept 9 bases outside the gene matches. The germline V gene encodes CDR1 MNHNY and CDR2 SVGAGI (reference sequence). The CDR3 here is CASSPRTGPTTNEKLFF. CDR3 sequence (DNA): TGTGCCAGCAGTCCTCGGACAGGCCCTACAACTAATGAAAAACTGTTTTTT.

This clonotype was recorded only once. The chain links TRBV9 to TRBJ2-7; no clear D gene. CDR3 length: 12 amino acids. Germline V gene lookup returns CDR1 SGDLS and CDR2 YYNGEE. V dropped 3 bases and J dropped 6 bases, with 10 bases sitting between them. CDR3 DNA: TGTGCCAGCAGCGAGTTGAAGGGCGAGCAGTACTTC. Translated, it gives CASSELKGEQYF.